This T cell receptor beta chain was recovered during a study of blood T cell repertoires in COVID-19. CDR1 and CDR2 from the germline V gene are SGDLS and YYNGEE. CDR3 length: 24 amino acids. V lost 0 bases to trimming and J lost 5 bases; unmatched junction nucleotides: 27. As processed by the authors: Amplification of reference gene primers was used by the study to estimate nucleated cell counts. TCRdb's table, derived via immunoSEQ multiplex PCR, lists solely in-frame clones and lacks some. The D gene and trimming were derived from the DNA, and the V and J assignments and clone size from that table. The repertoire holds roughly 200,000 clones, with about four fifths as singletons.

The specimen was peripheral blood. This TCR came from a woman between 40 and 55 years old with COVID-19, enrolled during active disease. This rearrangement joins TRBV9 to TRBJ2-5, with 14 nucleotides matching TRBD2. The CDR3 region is CASSVDGGLAGVLTALASRETQYF. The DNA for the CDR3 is TGTGCCAGCAGCGTAGATGGGGGACTAGCGGGAGTCTTAACCGCATTAGCTTCGAGGGAGACCCAGTACTTC.